This is a list of T cell receptor beta chains from one sample in a study of blood T cell repertoires in COVID-19. Sequencing was performed with immunoSEQ multiplex PCR; in TCRdb, only in-frame clones are kept and a portion is missing. Of 100,000 or so clones in the sample, 85% were seen once. Sequencing was done on a sample of peripheral blood. The receptors were gathered from a man aged 50 or older with active or convalescent COVID-19. CDR3s leave out the opening cysteine and the closing phenylalanine or tryptophan. D genes are given only for firm matches. Size is stated for part of the rows, as once, few or many counts, or as a class when the clone is expanded.

TRBV5-1	NA	NA	TRBJ2-3	ASSWGRGFFTDTQY
TRBV5-6	NA	NA	TRBJ1-2	ASSPPRNYVYT
TRBV5-1	few	TRBD1	TRBJ1-1	ASSRGASGTGTKQNTEAF
TRBV23-1	NA	TRBD1	TRBJ2-4	ASSHPDRESGY
TRBV7-7	NA	TRBD2	TRBJ2-7	ASSLGLADLGEQY
TRBV27	NA	NA	TRBJ1-4	ASSLSAGYEKLF
TRBV3-1/TRBV3-2	NA	TRBD1	TRBJ1-2	ASSPRQGRKGYT
TRBV12-3/TRBV12-4	NA	TRBD1	TRBJ1-5	ASSLTGEQPQH